This record covers a single T cell receptor (beta chain). J was trimmed by 1 base and V by 3 bases; bases with no gene match: 4. Germline lookup yields CDR1 KGHSH and CDR2 LQKENI. The CDR3 has 15 amino acids. This record belongs to a study of blood T cells in healthy people across ages. Per-sample PBMC isolation yielded at least 6 million cells. Through a sample-barcoded 5' primer and a J-beta primer mix, a second PCR was run for roughly 7 to 11 cycles. Each cDNA molecule, via a template-switch adaptor with 12 random nucleotides, was tagged. Every sample returned 2.5 million or more CDR3-containing paired-end reads. In TCRdb, the 5' RACE reads were re-called with MiXCR into one record per CDR3 protein. The profile shows approximately 360,000 distinct CDR3 sequences, about half of them singletons.

The specimen sequenced was blood. This chain connects TRBV18 to TRBJ2-3; 7 nucleotides match TRBD1. This receptor was taken from a man aged 60-69 years in good health. As DNA, the CDR3 is TGTGCCAGCTCACCCAACAGGGGAGGCACAGATACGCAGTATTTT. Its protein is CASSPNRGGTDTQYF.